This TCR beta chain was sequenced in a study of cytomegalovirus exposure and HLA in healthy donors. Study background: When roughly 420 donors were genotyped, around 77% of them were found to fall in the Caucasian-associated ancestry cluster.

Vbeta (60) and Jbeta (13) primers were used in the PCR. Measured with immunoSEQ multiplex PCR; TCRdb has only the in-frame clones, and not every one. The data hold 150,000 to 200,000 clones, with around 86% observed a single time. This clone was counted between two and nine times. Its antigen is as yet unknown. CDR1 is SGHNT and CDR2 is YYREEE in the germline V gene (reference sequence). Between the trimmed V and J ends, which lost 2 bases and 8 bases, there was a span of 13 bases. The CDR3 runs to 14 residues. Study-level points and caveats: Follow-up analysis seemed to connect common viral pathogens with several of the most significant clusters identified.

The TCR sequence derives from a man in his forties or fifties in good health and CMV-seropositive. This chain connects TRBV5-4 to TRBJ1-4; D perhaps matches TRBD1 (6 bases). Sequenced: PBMCs. For the CDR3, the DNA is TGTGCCAGCAGCTTACAGGGAAGAAAGGAAAAACTGTTTTTT. Its protein product is CASSLQGRKEKLFF. The full variable domain, its missing parts supplied by reference TRBV5-4 and TRBJ1-4, is ETGVTQSPTHLIKTRGQQVTLRCSSQSGHNTVSWYQQALGQGPQFIFQYYREEENGRGNFPPRFSGLQFPNYSSELNVNALELDDSALYLCASSLQGRKEKLFFGSGTQLSVL.